Listed here are 27 T cell receptor beta chains from one sample, sequenced in a study of T cell responses to AZD1222 COVID-19 vaccine. Libraries were prepared by immunoSEQ multiplex PCR; TCRdb keeps only in-frame clonotypes and omits some of them. The sample consists of about 87,000 clones, around 90% of them appearing once. The source material was peripheral blood, sampled on day 0 of AZD1222 vaccination. The receptor set was obtained from an adult in good health.

The chain combines TRBV18 with TRBJ1-6, with TRBD1 identical over 10 bases. Unmatched junction bases numbered 2, after V lost 4 bases and J lost 5 bases. Germline lookup yields CDR1 KGHSH and CDR2 LQKENI. The CDR3 covers 15 residues. DNA of the CDR3: TGTGCCAGCTCACGGGACAGGGGCGATAATTCACCCCTCCACTTT. This sequence encodes CASSRDRGDNSPLHF.

The chain carries TRBV7-2 and TRBJ1-1; possible D gene TRBD1, 5 bases. This CDR3 has 13 residues. The germline V gene has CDR1 SGHTA and CDR2 FQGNSA. The germline V and J ends were trimmed by 4 bases and 1 base, with 7 bases remaining between them. CDR3 in DNA: TGTGCCAGCAGCTCAGGGCAGAACACTGAAGCTTTCTTT. It translates to CASSSGQNTEAFF.

The rearrangement links TRBV3-1 (or the pseudogene TRBV3-2) to TRBJ2-3, with TRBD1 as a possible D gene (7 bases). CDR3 length equals 15 residues. The V end was cut by 3 bases, the J end by 3 bases, with 13 bases between. The germline V gene has CDR1 LGHDT and CDR2 YNNKEL (reference sequence). The CDR3 is CASSQVSGGTDTQYF. CDR3 DNA: TGTGCCAGCAGCCAGGTGTCAGGGGGGACAGATACGCAGTATTTT.

As for this clone: One end of the junction is discordant with germline, which a read error may explain. The J gene is TRBJ1-3, the V gene TRBV6-1; 8 bases are a match to TRBD1. The CDR3 is 14 residues long. Germline V CDR1 and CDR2: MNHNS, SASEGT. CDR3 protein: CASGDRGPGNTIYF. The CDR3 DNA reads TGTGCCAGCGGTGACAGGGGACCTGGAAACACCATATATTTT.

The chain recombines TRBV5-1 with TRBJ2-5, with D perhaps matching TRBD2 (7 bases). The ends were cut back, 2 bases at V and 1 base at J, with 15 bases in the middle. The CDR3 length is 16 residues. CDR1 is SGHRS and CDR2 is YFSETQ in the germline V gene. In nucleotides, the CDR3 is TGCGCCAGCAGCTTAGGTGCGGGGGCCCCCCAAGAGACCCAGTACTTC. Translation gives CASSLGAGAPQETQYF. Full variable domain (missing parts from reference TRBV5-1 and TRBJ2-5): KAGVTQTPRYLIKTRGQQVTLSCSPISGHRSVSWYQQTPGQGLQFLFEYFSETQRNKGNFPGRFSGRQFSNSRSEMNVSTLELGDSALYLCASSLGAGAPQETQYFGPGTRLLVL.

V gene TRBV6-6 combines with J gene TRBJ1-1; tentatively, D is TRBD1 (5 bases). Trimming took off 4 bases at V and 4 bases at J, with 13 bases between the two ends. Germline CDR1 and CDR2: MNHNY and SVGAGI (reference sequence). This CDR3 contains 14 residues. CDR3 in DNA: TGTGCCAGCAGTTTAATGACCCAGGGCACTGAAGCTTTCTTT. It is translated as CASSLMTQGTEAFF.

This chain connects TRBV6-5 to TRBJ2-4, with 7 bases matching TRBD1. V was pared by 11 bases and J by 3 bases, with 7 bases of the junction left unmatched. CDR1 and CDR2 from the germline V gene are MNHEY and SVGAGI. This CDR3 is 13 amino acids long. CDR3 nucleotides: TGTGCCGTTAAGGGGGCGGGCAAAAACATTCAGTACTTC. Protein: CAVKGAGKNIQYF.

The chain couples TRBV6-5 to TRBJ1-2; D ambiguous. Trimming took off 0 bases at V and 6 bases at J, with 14 bases between the two ends. Germline V gene data show CDR1 as MNHEY and CDR2 as SVGAGI. The CDR3 consists of 15 residues. Here the CDR3 reads CASSYSGTASNGYTF. In DNA form, the CDR3 reads TGTGCCAGCAGTTACTCCGGTACAGCATCTAATGGCTACACCTTC.

This chain uses TRBV27 with TRBJ1-5; D gene uncertain. The length of the CDR3 is 13 residues. V was pared by 5 bases and J by 0 bases, with 5 bases between. The V gene's germline CDR1 is MNHEY and CDR2 SMNVEV (reference sequence). CDR3 residues: CASSPHSNQPQHF. The CDR3 DNA reads TGTGCCAGCAGTCCCCATAGCAATCAGCCCCAGCATTTT.

The chain joins TRBV7-8 to TRBJ1-2; D is ambiguous. Germline CDR1 and CDR2: SGHVS and FQNEAQ. V lost 5 bases and J 4 bases, leaving 11 bases between the germline ends. The CDR3 is made up of 13 amino acids. CDR3 sequence: CASSHTEVYGYTF. The DNA for the CDR3 is TGTGCCAGCAGCCATACAGAGGTCTATGGCTACACCTTC.

V usage is TRBV14 and J usage is TRBJ2-7; D gene unclear. Germline V gene data show CDR1 as SGHDN and CDR2 as FVKESK. The length of the CDR3 is 13 residues. V lost 1 base to trimming and J lost 5 bases, with 9 bases between them. CDR3 amino acids: CASSQATIHEQYF. The CDR3 DNA is TGTGCCAGCAGCCAAGCAACGATCCACGAGCAGTACTTC.

This chain's CDR3 is CASSISAGMWYEQYF. DNA for the CDR3: TGTGCCAGTAGTATTTCGGCGGGGATGTGGTACGAGCAGTACTTC. V and J are TRBV19 and TRBJ2-7; TRBD2 might be the D (6 bases). The CDR3 consists of 15 residues. CDR1 and CDR2 (germline): LNHDA, SQIVND (reference sequence). V was shortened by 3 bases and J by 4 bases, with 16 bases between the two germline ends.

This rearrangement joins TRBV24-1 to TRBJ2-3, with a tentative D call TRBD1 (6 bases). V was cut by 4 bases and J by 4 bases, with 20 bases left in between. The germline gives CDR1 KGHDR, CDR2 SFDVKD. The CDR3 has 17 amino acids. CDR3 DNA sequence: TGTGCCACCAGTGAGACGACAGGACTTCCTGTTTCAGATACGCAGTATTTT. This codes for CATSETTGLPVSDTQYF.

This clone has only one observation. CDR3 bases: TGTGCCAGCAGTGTGTACGGACAGGGGAAAAATCAGCCCCAGCATTTT. It translates to CASSVYGQGKNQPQHF. This chain joins TRBV27 and TRBJ1-5; 9 nucleotides line up with TRBD1. The CDR3 length is 16 residues. J was trimmed by 4 bases and V by 5 bases; bases with no gene match: 9. Germline CDR1 reads MNHEY; CDR2 reads SMNVEV (reference sequence).

V gene TRBV27 combines with J gene TRBJ1-1, with D tentatively TRBD1 (6 bases). This CDR3 contains 13 residues. CDR1 MNHEY and CDR2 SMNVEV come from the germline V gene (reference sequence). Trimming took 5 bases from V and 6 from J, leaving 13 bases between them. The CDR3 nucleotides read TGTGCCAGCAGTCTCTCAGGGGATGCTGAAGCTTTCTTT. Protein sequence: CASSLSGDAEAFF.

The chain recombines TRBV18 with TRBJ1-2; possible D gene TRBD1, 5 bases. Germline lookup yields CDR1 KGHSH and CDR2 LQKENI. The CDR3 runs to 15 residues. V dropped 3 bases and J dropped 2 bases, with 13 bases sitting between them. This CDR3 is CASSPDSNPNYGYTF. CDR3 bases: TGTGCCAGCTCACCCGACAGTAATCCCAACTATGGCTACACCTTC.

The chain joins TRBV5-1 to TRBJ2-3, with TRBD1 identical over 7 bases. The CDR3 runs to 17 residues. The germline V gene has CDR1 SGHRS and CDR2 YFSETQ. Germline trimming cut 2 bases from V and 4 bases from J; bases unmatched to any gene: 13. The CDR3 region is CASSLVIDRVEADTQYF. The CDR3 region has the DNA TGCGCCAGCAGCTTAGTAATCGACAGGGTGGAGGCAGATACGCAGTATTTT.

This sequence joins TRBV3-1 (or the pseudogene TRBV3-2) and TRBJ2-3; no clear D. The CDR3 spans 13 residues. Between the trimmed V and J ends, which lost 6 bases and 4 bases, there was a span of 11 bases. Per the germline V gene, CDR1 is LGHDT and CDR2 is YNNKEL (reference sequence). The CDR3 DNA follows: TGTGCCAGCAGGGGGTCCGCCGCAGATACGCAGTATTTT. As protein: CASRGSAADTQYF.

The chain uses TRBV9 and TRBJ2-1; no reliable D call. Trimming pared 10 bases from V and 10 bases from J, leaving 15 bases between. Per the germline V gene, CDR1 is SGDLS and CDR2 is YYNGEE. The CDR3 runs to 11 residues. The CDR3 loop reads CACPPPREQFF. The DNA for the CDR3 is TGTGCCTGCCCACCACCGCGCGAGCAGTTCTTC.

The chain combines TRBV10-2 with TRBJ1-5; D may be TRBD1 (5 bases). Germline CDR1 is WSHSY and CDR2 is SAAADI. Trimming removed 2 bases at V and 6 bases at J, with 14 bases between. This CDR3 region has 15 residues. The CDR3: CASSEGLAGTQPQHF. The CDR3 DNA reads as TGCGCCAGCAGTGAGGGGTTGGCAGGGACTCAGCCCCAGCATTTT.

The chain joins TRBV7-2 to TRBJ1-1; perhaps TRBD1 as D (6 bases). This CDR3 is built from 16 residues. Trimming removed 3 bases at V and 4 bases at J, with 18 bases between. Germline-derived CDR1 and CDR2 are SGHTA and FQGNSA. CDR3 DNA: TGTGCCAGCAGCTTCAGACCACAGGGCGGAGGCACTGAAGCTTTCTTT. Translating it yields CASSFRPQGGGTEAFF. Full variable domain (missing parts from reference TRBV7-2 and TRBJ1-1): GAGVSQSPSNKVTEKGKDVELRCDPISGHTALYWYRQSLGQGLEFLIYFQGNSAPDKSGLPSDRFSAERTGGSVSTLTIQRTQQEDSAVYLCASSFRPQGGGTEAFFGQGTRLTVV.

This clone was recorded only once. The rearrangement uses TRBV13 and TRBJ2-7; 7 bases are a match to TRBD2. The V gene's germline CDR1 is PRHDT and CDR2 FYEKMQ (reference sequence). Losses at the gene ends were 5 bases for V and 0 bases for J; bases not matched to a gene: 7. The length of the CDR3 is 15 residues. CDR3: CASSPVPGGSYEQYF. DNA of the CDR3: TGTGCCAGCAGCCCAGTGCCGGGGGGCTCCTACGAGCAGTACTTC.

The chain employs TRBV7-2 and TRBJ2-1; D possibly corresponds to TRBD1 (5 bases). V gave up 5 bases and J gave up 8 bases, with 19 bases separating them. The CDR3 is 15 amino acids. Germline CDR1 is SGHTA and CDR2 is FQGNSA. The CDR3, as DNA: TGTGCCAGCAGCACTCGACAGACCGGTTTGGATGAGCAGTTCTTC. Protein product: CASSTRQTGLDEQFF. Combining the CDR3 with reference TRBV7-2 and TRBJ2-1 gives the whole variable domain GAGVSQSPSNKVTEKGKDVELRCDPISGHTALYWYRQSLGQGLEFLIYFQGNSAPDKSGLPSDRFSAERTGGSVSTLTIQRTQQEDSAVYLCASSTRQTGLDEQFFGPGTRLTVL.

The chain has TRBV9 and TRBJ2-2; 11 nucleotides line up with TRBD2. Germline V gene data show CDR1 as SGDLS and CDR2 as YYNGEE. V was clipped by 0 bases and J by 4 bases; unmatched bases: 2. CDR3 length: 16 amino acids. CDR3 loop: CASSVGLAGPTGELFF. The CDR3 DNA reads TGTGCCAGCAGCGTAGGACTAGCGGGGCCCACCGGGGAGCTGTTTTTT.

The chain couples TRBV9 to TRBJ1-4; D is uncertain. CDR1 and CDR2 from the germline V gene are SGDLS and YYNGEE. The CDR3 runs 15 residues. The V and J ends lost 0 bases and 3 bases respectively, with 9 bases between them. CDR3 sequence: CASSVGAAANEKLFF. CDR3 in DNA: TGTGCCAGCAGCGTAGGGGCGGCGGCTAATGAAAAACTGTTTTTT.

The chain carries TRBV27 and TRBJ1-2; a weak D match, TRBD1 (5 bases). From germline, CDR1 is MNHEY and CDR2 SMNVEV (reference sequence). The CDR3 extends over 14 amino acids. V was trimmed by 8 bases and J by 8 bases, leaving 21 bases between them. This chain's CDR3 is CASSPGWGDGGYTF. Here the CDR3 DNA reads TGTGCCAGCTCCCCAGGGTGGGGTGACGGGGGCTACACCTTC.

V usage is TRBV18 and J usage is TRBJ1-1; possible D gene TRBD1, 5 bases. CDR3 length equals 14 residues. CDR1 is KGHSH and CDR2 is LQKENI in the germline V gene. The V end lost 1 base, the J end lost 4 bases, and 10 bases lay between the germline ends. The CDR3 region is CASSPQGLGTEAFF. CDR3 DNA: TGTGCCAGCTCACCACAGGGGTTGGGCACTGAAGCTTTCTTT.